Shown below are 12 T cell receptor beta chains from a single sample sequenced in a study of T cells in Graves' hyperthyroidism and ophthalmopathy. The TCR beta CDR3 regions underwent amplification using RNA transcripts as the source. First-round RT-PCR of the TCR CDR3 relied on the HTBI primer set. TCRdb analysed the multiplex PCR reads with MiXCR anew, one entry per CDR3 protein. The table lists about 840,000 distinct CDR3 sequences, 38% of them singletons. What was sequenced was blood. These receptors were collected from a man aged 18 to 29 with Graves' hyperthyroidism.

This clonotype occurred a few times. The chain combines TRBV12-3 or TRBV12-4 with TRBJ2-5; the D gene is possibly TRBD1 (5 bases). The V gene lost 6 bases and the J gene lost 4 bases, with 18 bases spanning the gap. This CDR3 is built from 15 residues. The CDR3 region is CASSPRLGAGETQYF. CDR3 nucleotide sequence: TGTGCCAGCAGCCCCAGGCTAGGGGCAGGAGAGACCCAGTACTTC.

This clonotype appeared a few times. V gene TRBV5-4 combines with J gene TRBJ2-5, with a tentative D call TRBD2 (5 bases). Trimming shortened V by 0 bases and J by 5 bases, and 17 bases separated the two germline ends. The V gene's germline CDR1 is SGHNT and CDR2 YYREEE (reference sequence). This CDR3 spans 16 amino acids. Here the CDR3 DNA reads TGTGCCAGCAGCTTGGGTCGTTCGGGATTCGTGGAGACCCAGTACTTC. This gives the protein CASSLGRSGFVETQYF. The entire variable domain, with the rest obtained from reference TRBV5-4 and TRBJ2-5, is as follows: ETGVTQSPTHLIKTRGQQVTLRCSSQSGHNTVSWYQQALGQGPQFIFQYYREEENGRGNFPPRFSGLQFPNYSSELNVNALELDDSALYLCASSLGRSGFVETQYFGPGTRLLVL.

This clonotype turned up a few times. This chain links TRBV4-1 with TRBJ1-5; 7 bases line up with TRBD1. J lost 8 bases, V lost 4 bases, and 11 bases had no gene match. Germline V gene lookup returns CDR1 MGHRA and CDR2 YSYEKL. The CDR3 runs 15 residues. CDR3 loop: CASSPGQISMEPQHF. The CDR3 DNA is TGCGCCAGCAGCCCGGGACAGATATCGATGGAGCCCCAGCATTTT.

This clonotype was recorded a few times. A much larger clonotype is one base distant, so this may be a read error. The V gene is TRBV7-6, the J gene TRBJ2-2; D not resolved. The germline V gene encodes CDR1 SGHVS and CDR2 FNYEAQ. Trimming cost V 3 bases and J 10 bases, with 9 bases left between them. This CDR3 spans 12 amino acids. The CDR3 nucleotides are TGTGCCAGCAGCTTCTTCGCCGAGGAGCTGTTTTTT. As protein: CASSFFAEELFF.

This chain joins TRBV29-1 and TRBJ2-5; 13 bases align to TRBD2. Germline V gives CDR1 SQVTM, CDR2 ANQGSEA. V lost 8 bases, J lost 3 bases, and 15 bases stayed unmatched. The CDR3 length is 17 residues. In DNA form, the CDR3 reads TGCAGCTACATCGGGGTCGGGACTAGCGGGGCGGAAGAGACCCAGTACTTC. This gives the protein CSYIGVGTSGAEETQYF.

The chain uses TRBV25-1 and TRBJ2-5; tentative D call: TRBD2 (6 bases). Germline V gene data show CDR1 as MGHDK and CDR2 as SYGVNS. V was trimmed by 8 bases and J by 7 bases, leaving 20 bases between them. The CDR3 has 14 amino acids. The CDR3 is CASPPGLGPGTQYF. In nucleotides, the CDR3 is TGTGCCAGCCCACCGGGACTGGGACCGGGGACCCAGTACTTC.

In nucleotides, the CDR3 is TGCGCCAGCAGCCCCGGGGGGGTTAACTCTGGAAACACCATATATTTT. Its protein product is CASSPGGVNSGNTIYF. The J gene is TRBJ1-3, the V gene TRBV5-1; a weak D match, TRBD1 (5 bases). Germline assignment: CDR1 SGHRS and CDR2 YFSETQ. The CDR3 sequence is 16 residues long. V dropped 4 bases and J dropped 0 bases, with 14 bases sitting between them.

This clonotype was counted between two and nine times. The chain uses TRBV14 and TRBJ2-7; weak D call: TRBD2 (6 bases). The CDR3 covers 15 residues. V was trimmed by 0 bases and J by 6 bases, leaving 15 bases between them. The germline V gene encodes CDR1 SGHDN and CDR2 FVKESK. CDR3 nucleotides: TGTGCCAGCAGCCAAGAGTTCAGGGAGGTTGGCGAGCAGTACTTC. This translates into CASSQEFREVGEQYF.

Regarding this clonotype: A much larger clone lies one base from this, so it may be a read error. J is TRBJ2-6 and V is TRBV14; TRBD1 aligns across 9 bases. V gave up 4 bases and J gave up 1 base; unmatched junction bases: 5. The germline CDR1 and CDR2 sequences are SGHDN and FVKESK. The CDR3 length is 17 residues. DNA for the CDR3: TGTGCCAGCAGCCCCGGGACAGGGAGATCTGGGGCCAACGTCCTGACTTTC. Protein product: CASSPGTGRSGANVLTF.

This clonotype has ten or more counts. V is TRBV20-1 and J is TRBJ1-1, with no clear D. V gave up 6 bases and J gave up 3 bases, with 11 bases separating them. The V gene's germline CDR1 is DFQATT and CDR2 SNEGSKA (reference sequence). The CDR3 contains 12 residues. The CDR3 sequence is CSARPVDTEAFF. The CDR3 coding sequence is TGCAGTGCCCGCCCGGTAGACACTGAAGCTTTCTTT.

With regard to this clonotype: At one end the junction does not follow the germline gene, possibly because of a read error. The chain couples TRBV6-9 to TRBJ2-7, with unresolved D. Germline V lookup: CDR1 MNHGY, CDR2 SVAAGI. CDR3 size: 14 residues. Here the CDR3 DNA reads TGTGCCGGCAGTCTAACCCTCGGCGTATACGAGCAGTACTTC. It yields the protein CAGSLTLGVYEQYF.

This clonotype appeared a few times. The chain joins TRBV9 to TRBJ1-1, with D possibly being TRBD1 (6 bases). This CDR3 has 15 amino acids. Germline V gene sequence: CDR1 SGDLS, CDR2 YYNGEE. V lost 4 bases and J 5 bases, leaving 18 bases between the germline ends. CDR3 region: CASSSRGGRGTEAFF. CDR3 DNA: TGTGCCAGCAGCTCCCGAGGGGGGAGGGGGACTGAAGCTTTCTTT.